A selection of T cell receptor beta chains follows, all from one sample in a study of OX40 agonist ivuxolimab in advanced cancers. Clones were sequenced by immunoSEQ multiplex PCR, and TCRdb holds only the in-frame ones, with some missing. Of 35,000 to 45,000 clones in the sample, 76% were seen once. The sequencing used CD4+ or CD8+ T cells sorted from blood, collected in a trial of the OX40 agonist ivuxolimab. The receptors stem from an adult with an advanced solid tumor such as melanoma, head and neck, liver or kidney cancer. Both conserved end residues are part of each CDR3. D genes are given only for firm matches. Clone size, where shown, is once, few, many, or a class for clones that have expanded.

NA	TRBV27	TRBJ2-5	TRBD2	CASSPSLAARTQYF	TGTGCCAGCAGTCCATCCCTAGCGGCGCGGACCCAGTACTTC
NA	TRBV6-5	TRBJ1-6	TRBD1	CASSYRTGVTPLHF	TGTGCCAGCAGTTACCGGACAGGGGTGACACCCCTCCACTTT
few	TRBV27	TRBJ2-3	NA	CASSLSPLRSGTFADTQYF	TGTGCCAGCAGTTTATCCCCCCTCAGGAGTGGAACTTTCGCAGATACGCAGTATTTT
few	TRBV29-1	TRBJ1-1	NA	CSVTEATEAFF	TGCAGCGTTACCGAGGCCACTGAAGCTTTCTTT
NA	TRBV18	TRBJ1-4	NA	CASSRALATNEKLFF	TGTGCCAGCTCGCGGGCCCTAGCAACTAATGAAAAACTGTTTTTT
NA	TRBV7-9	TRBJ2-3	NA	CASIPLRIYTQYF	TGTGCCAGCATCCCCTTACGGATCTATACGCAGTATTTT
NA	TRBV6-5	TRBJ1-5	NA	CASRSEGEGNQPQHF	TGTGCCAGCAGGTCGGAGGGGGAGGGCAATCAGCCCCAGCATTTT
NA	TRBV4-2	TRBJ2-1	TRBD2	CASSPRGGRFNEQFF	TGTGCCAGCAGCCCGCGCGGGGGGAGATTCAATGAGCAGTTCTTC
few	TRBV10-3	TRBJ2-5	NA	CAIREGETQYF	TGTGCCATCAGGGAGGGGGAGACCCAGTACTTC
NA	TRBV27	TRBJ1-6	NA	CASSYGRTNSPLHF	TGTGCCAGCAGTTATGGACGGACCAATTCACCCCTCCACTTT
medium-sized	TRBV6-1	TRBJ2-7	TRBD1	CASSEWHRGPNEQYF	TGTGCCAGCAGTGAATGGCACAGGGGGCCGAACGAGCAGTACTTC
NA	TRBV7-8	TRBJ1-1	NA	CASSLARQGNTEAFF	TGTGCCAGCAGCTTAGCGCGGCAGGGGAACACTGAAGCTTTCTTT
NA	TRBV5-8	TRBJ2-5	NA	CASSLGGAYGTAKTQYF	TGTGCCAGCAGCTTGGGGGGGGCCTATGGGACAGCGAAGACCCAGTACTTC
NA	TRBV6-1	TRBJ1-4	NA	CASRWTGNEKLFF	TGTGCCAGCAGATGGACGGGGAATGAAAAACTGTTTTTT
NA	TRBV6-1	TRBJ2-3	NA	CASSKTGLDTQYF	TGTGCCAGCAGTAAAACAGGGTTAGATACGCAGTATTTT
NA	TRBV28	TRBJ1-2	NA	CASSLSGSYGYTF	TGTGCCAGCAGTTTATCAGGTAGCTATGGCTACACCTTC
NA	TRBV11-1	TRBJ2-1	NA	CASSQYNEQFF	TGTGCCAGCAGTCAATACAATGAGCAGTTCTTC
NA	TRBV29-1	TRBJ2-2	TRBD1	CSVRAGGITGELFF	TGCAGCGTTAGGGCAGGGGGCATCACCGGGGAGCTGTTTTTT
once	TRBV11-2	TRBJ2-1	NA	CASSSPHGRYNEQFF	TGTGCCAGCAGCTCCCCCCATGGTCGCTACAATGAGCAGTTCTTC
once	TRBV7-9	TRBJ2-5	NA	CASTRGARQETQYF	TGTGCCAGCACCCGGGGGGCGAGGCAAGAGACCCAGTACTTC
NA	TRBV11-3	TRBJ2-1	NA	CASSFTVGGNEQFF	TGTGCCAGCAGCTTCACGGTTGGGGGCAATGAGCAGTTCTTC
few	TRBV7-9	TRBJ1-5	NA	CASRAGAGGNQPQHF	TGTGCCAGCAGGGCGGGGGCGGGGGGCAATCAGCCCCAGCATTTT
NA	TRBV11-2	TRBJ2-7	NA	CASSLDGYSYEQYF	TGTGCCAGCAGCTTAGACGGTTACTCCTACGAGCAGTACTTC
NA	TRBV11-2	TRBJ1-1	NA	CASSLATEAFF	TGTGCCAGCAGCTTGGCTACTGAAGCTTTCTTT
NA	TRBV11-3	TRBJ1-1	NA	CASSLDQGTEAFF	TGTGCCAGCAGCTTAGATCAGGGGACTGAAGCTTTCTTT